One sample yielded the 9 T cell receptor beta chains listed below, sequenced in a study of OX40 agonist ivuxolimab in advanced cancers. Sequencing was performed with immunoSEQ multiplex PCR; in TCRdb, only in-frame clones are kept and a portion is missing. The table records fewer than 90,000 clones, 88% of them present only once. Material: CD4+ or CD8+ T cells sorted from blood, obtained in a trial of the OX40 agonist ivuxolimab. Receptors originate from an adult with an advanced solid tumor such as melanoma, head and neck, liver or kidney cancer.

With regard to this clone: An end of the junction differs from the germline gene, which may be a read error. The J gene is TRBJ2-2, the V gene TRBV11-3; 7 bases map to TRBD1. CDR3 length equals 15 residues. Germline CDR1 is SGHNT and CDR2 is YENEEA. Written as DNA, the CDR3 is TGTGCCAGCAGCTTACTGGGACAGAACACCGGGAAGCTGTTTTTT. Its protein is CASSLLGQNTGKLFF.

This chain uses TRBV7-2 with TRBJ2-2; D gene uncertain. V lost 5 bases and J lost 0, with 7 bases in between. This CDR3 has 14 amino acids. CDR1 is SGHTA, CDR2 FQGNSA, per germline. Here the CDR3 DNA reads TGTGCCAGCAGCACACAAACGAACACCGGGGAGCTGTTTTTT. It translates to CASSTQTNTGELFF.

The gene calls are TRBV7-9 and TRBJ2-1; D is unclear. Trimming took off 1 base at V and 7 bases at J, with 14 bases between the two ends. The CDR3 covers 15 residues. In germline, CDR1 is SEHNR, CDR2 FQNEAQ (reference sequence). The CDR3 DNA reads as TGTGCCAGCAGCTTAGGAGCTAGAGGAGAAAATGAGCAGTTCTTC. This codes for CASSLGARGENEQFF.

The V call is TRBV5-1, the J call TRBJ2-1; no clear D gene. Per germline, CDR1 SGHRS and CDR2 YFSETQ. The CDR3 runs 14 residues. Deletions cut 4 bases from V and 4 bases from J, with 12 bases between. The CDR3 sequence: CASSPRTDYNEQFF. DNA of the CDR3: TGCGCCAGCAGCCCGAGGACGGATTACAATGAGCAGTTCTTC.

The chain links TRBV19 to TRBJ2-7, with TRBD1 as a possible D gene (5 bases). Germline loops: CDR1 LNHDA, CDR2 SQIVND (reference sequence). This CDR3 region has 17 residues. Trimming cost V 3 bases and J 1 base, with 19 bases left between them. This chain's CDR3 is CASSIPPRAEISYEQYF. The CDR3, as DNA: TGTGCCAGTAGTATCCCCCCCAGGGCCGAGATATCCTACGAGCAGTACTTC.

This clone has just a few counts. The chain is built from TRBV7-9 and TRBJ2-1; no firm D call. Germline V gene data show CDR1 as SEHNR and CDR2 as FQNEAQ (reference sequence). Between the trimmed V and J ends, which lost 1 base and 0 bases, there was a span of 4 bases. The CDR3 loop spans 14 amino acids. CDR3 nucleotide sequence: TGTGCCAGCAGCTTAGTGGGCTCCTACAATGAGCAGTTCTTC. Translation gives CASSLVGSYNEQFF. The whole variable domain, filled in from reference TRBV7-9 and TRBJ2-1, reads DTGVSQNPRHKITKRGQNVTFRCDPISEHNRLYWYRQTLGQGPEFLTYFQNEAQLEKSRLLSDRFSAERPKGSFSTLEIQRTEQGDSAMYLCASSLVGSYNEQFFGPGTRLTVL.

The chain has TRBV6-1 and TRBJ2-4; D might be TRBD2 (6 bases). V lost 7 bases, J lost 8 bases, and 9 bases lay in between. The length of the CDR3 is 11 residues. Germline CDR1 is MNHNS and CDR2 is SASEGT. The CDR3 DNA reads as TGTGCCAGCAATTGGGGGGACATTCAGTACTTC. Protein: CASNWGDIQYF.

This clone was recorded once. The chain combines TRBV5-1 with TRBJ2-1, with a possible D match to TRBD2 (5 bases). Germline V gene sequence: CDR1 SGHRS, CDR2 YFSETQ. This CDR3 spans 16 amino acids. V was trimmed by 2 bases and J by 0 bases, leaving 12 bases between them. The CDR3 nucleotides are TGCGCCAGCAGCTTACGCGGAGGCAGCTCCTACAATGAGCAGTTCTTC. Translating it yields CASSLRGGSSYNEQFF.

The chain couples TRBV7-2 to TRBJ2-3; 8 positions match TRBD1. CDR3 length: 15 amino acids. V dropped 7 bases and J dropped 2; count of bases not matched to a gene: 8. Looked up from germline, CDR1 is SGHTA and CDR2 is FQGNSA. CDR3 sequence (DNA): TGTGCCAGCACCACTAGACAGGGGTTCACAGATACGCAGTATTTT. Translation gives CASTTRQGFTDTQYF. The entire variable domain, with the rest obtained from reference TRBV7-2 and TRBJ2-3, is as follows: GAGVSQSPSNKVTEKGKDVELRCDPISGHTALYWYRQSLGQGLEFLIYFQGNSAPDKSGLPSDRFSAERTGGSVSTLTIQRTQQEDSAVYLCASTTRQGFTDTQYFGPGTRLTVL.